The rows below give T cell receptor beta chains drawn from one sample of a study of cytomegalovirus exposure and HLA in healthy donors. Sequencing used immunoSEQ multiplex PCR; TCRdb keeps in-frame clones, though not all of them. Among over 150,000 clones, over 70% were seen once, and the ten largest hold roughly 2%. The sample consisted of PBMCs. These receptors were collected from a young man in good health and CMV-seronegative. Each CDR3 is given with its conserved first and last residue. The D gene is left open where the match is weak. The size entry is marked missing in some rows and otherwise reads once, few, many or a size class.

TRBJ1-2 . . TRBV5-4 TGTGCCAGCAGCTTGAATATAGACAGGATTTATGGCTACACCTTC CASSLNIDRIYGYTF
TRBJ1-1 . TRBD1 TRBV9 TGTGCCAGCAGCGGTGGACAGGGGACAACTGAAGCTTTCTTT CASSGGQGTTEAFF
TRBJ1-1 few TRBD1 TRBV6-4 TGTGCCAGCAGTGGTGAGGGGGCGGGTAATTGGTTCACTGAAGCTTTCTTT CASSGEGAGNWFTEAFF
TRBJ2-7 . TRBD2 TRBV18 TGTGCCAGCTCACCCCCAGGACTAGCGGGGGTTCTTTCCTACGAGCAGTACTTC CASSPPGLAGVLSYEQYF
TRBJ2-5 . . TRBV5-1 TGCGCCAGCAGCTTTTTCCCTTGGACAGAGAAGGAGACCCAGTACTTC CASSFFPWTEKETQYF
TRBJ2-2 . TRBD2 TRBV11-1 TGTGCCAGCAGCTCAACTAGCGGGGGGGCCAACACCGGGGAGCTGTTTTTT CASSSTSGGANTGELFF
TRBJ2-7 . TRBD2 TRBV4-2 TGTGCCAGCAGCCCGGGACTAGCGGGGATCTACGAGCAGTACTTC CASSPGLAGIYEQYF
TRBJ2-5 . TRBD1 TRBV7-9 TGTGCCAGCAGCTCCGGGACAGGGTCGAGAGAGACCCAGTACTTC CASSSGTGSRETQYF
TRBJ1-1 . TRBD1 TRBV9 TGTGCCAGCAGCGAGACAGGGATGACGAACACTGAAGCTTTCTTT CASSETGMTNTEAFF
TRBJ2-2 . TRBD1 TRBV6-1 TGTGCCAGCAGTCTGGACAGGGGGCTCTCCGGGGAGCTGTTTTTT CASSLDRGLSGELFF
TRBJ1-5 . . TRBV19 TGTGCCAGTAGCGACAGTGTCCAGCCCCAGCATTTT CASSDSVQPQHF
TRBJ2-5 . . TRBV14 TGTGCCAGCAGCGCGAACCAAGAGACCCAGTACTTC CASSANQETQYF
TRBJ2-7 . TRBD1 TRBV7-9 TGTGCCAGCAGCGGGACAGAGAGCTCCTACGAGCAGTACTTC CASSGTESSYEQYF
TRBJ1-5 . . TRBV28 TGTGCCAGCAGTCTCAGTGGCAATCAGCCCCAGCATTTT CASSLSGNQPQHF
TRBJ2-1 . TRBD2 TRBV10-3 TGTGCCATCAGTGGTCCTAGCGGGGGAAGGAATGAGCAGTTCTTC CAISGPSGGRNEQFF
TRBJ1-5 . . TRBV2 TGTGCCAGCAGTGGCGACACGGGCAATCAGCCCCAGCATTTT CASSGDTGNQPQHF
TRBJ2-7 . TRBD1 TRBV19 TGTGCCAGTAGTACACAGGGGGTCACCTACGAGCAGTACTTC CASSTQGVTYEQYF
TRBJ2-7 . TRBD2 TRBV6-1 TGTGCCAGCAGTGCGGAAGCGGGGGGGCCGGGGGAGCAGTACTTC CASSAEAGGPGEQYF
TRBJ2-5 . TRBD2 TRBV5-1 TGCGCCAGCAGCTTGTCCGCGGGAGTTACGGGGGAGCAGTACTTC CASSLSAGVTGEQYF
TRBJ2-7 . TRBD1 TRBV5-1 TGCGCCAGCAGCTTGGCCATGGGACAGGGGGCCGAGCAGTACTTC CASSLAMGQGAEQYF
TRBJ2-5 . TRBD2 TRBV9 TGTGCCAGCACCAAGGGTGCGGGGGAGCTTGGAGAGACCCAGTACTTC CASTKGAGELGETQYF
TRBJ2-2 . . TRBV7-9 TGTGCCAGCAGCTCCCGGGAAAACACCGGGGAGCTGTTTTTT CASSSRENTGELFF
TRBJ2-2 . . TRBV18 TGTGCCAGCTCACCACCGAACAGGGGAGGCGGGGAGCTGTTTTTT CASSPPNRGGGELFF
TRBJ2-3 . TRBD1 TRBV29-1 TGCAGCGTTGAACCAGACAGGGGTGGCACAGATACGCAGTATTTT CSVEPDRGGTDTQYF
TRBJ1-4 . . TRBV4-1 TGCGCCAGCAGCCAGGATTTTAGGGCAGGGGAAGGATCGAGGGTGGAAAAACTGTTTTTT CASSQDFRAGEGSRVEKLFF
TRBJ2-5 few . TRBV7-9 TGTGCCAGCAGTTCCCCTAAGAGGGAGACCCAGTACTTC CASSSPKRETQYF
TRBJ2-3 . . TRBV29-1 TGCAGCGTTGTGGCCAGTGCCCCAGATACGCAGTATTTT CSVVASAPDTQYF
TRBJ2-5 . TRBD2 TRBV19 TGTGCCAGTAGCCCCCGGGGGGACCAAGAGACCCAGTACTTC CASSPRGDQETQYF
TRBJ2-2 . . TRBV5-4 TGTGCCAGCAGCTTGGAGGGGACCGGGGAGCTGTTTTTT CASSLEGTGELFF
TRBJ2-2 . . TRBV5-1 TGCGCCAGCAGTGGGGCAGGCATCACCGGGGAGCTGTTTTTT CASSGAGITGELFF
TRBJ2-3 . TRBD2 TRBV9 TGTGCCAGCAGGAGCGGGGGGGCCCCAGATACGCAGTATTTT CASRSGGAPDTQYF
TRBJ1-2 once . TRBV7-2 TGTGCCAGCAGCTCCCCTAGTAGGCAAAACTATGGCTACACCTTC CASSSPSRQNYGYTF
TRBJ2-7 few . TRBV5-8 TGTGCCAGCAGCTTGGAAGGTGGGAGCTACGAGCAGTACTTC CASSLEGGSYEQYF
TRBJ2-3 . . TRBV13 TGTGCCAGCAGCTTAGGGCGAGATACGCAGTATTTT CASSLGRDTQYF
TRBJ1-5 . TRBD1 TRBV30 TGTGCCTGGAGTGTGGGTCAGGGGGAACAGCCCCAGCATTTT CAWSVGQGEQPQHF
TRBJ2-2 . . TRBV27 TGTGCCAGCAGTTTATCTTGGGCTGCCGGGGAGCTGTTTTTT CASSLSWAAGELFF
TRBJ2-5 . TRBD2 TRBV2 TGTGCCAGCAGTGGCGGGGGGGCGAGGGAGACCCAGTACTTC CASSGGGARETQYF